This T cell receptor beta chain stems from a study of cytomegalovirus exposure and HLA in healthy donors. The CDR3 sequence is 15 residues long. The V end was cut by 4 bases, the J end by 2 bases, with 15 bases between. Germline V lookup: CDR1 KGHSH, CDR2 LQKENI. In its sample, this clone was seen once. Sequencing was performed with immunoSEQ multiplex PCR; in TCRdb, only in-frame clones are kept and a portion is missing. The table lists around 140,000 clones, roughly 89% of them singletons. The receptor was derived from a woman younger than 35 in good health and CMV-seronegative. The chain couples TRBV18 to TRBJ2-7; D may be TRBD1 (6 bases). Sequenced: PBMCs. The CDR3 DNA reads as TGTGCCAGCTCACGCGGCGACGGGACACCCTACGAGCAGTACTTC. The encoded protein is CASSRGDGTPYEQYF.